This is a list of T cell receptor beta chains from one sample in a study of T cell responses to AZD1222 COVID-19 vaccine. TCRdb's copy holds only in-frame clones and misses some; the assay was immunoSEQ multiplex PCR. The table includes about 120,000 clones, more than 75% detected once. The starting material was peripheral blood, obtained on day 0 of AZD1222 vaccination. These receptors all come from an adult in good health. Both conserved end residues are part of each CDR3. The order of the fields is D gene, V gene, J gene, clone size, CDR3 length, CDR3 protein, CDR3 DNA. A D gene is named only where the DNA matches it firmly. Size values are once, few and many counts, or a class for expanded clones, and some rows have none.

d_call: TRBD1
v_call: TRBV3-1/TRBV3-2
j_call: TRBJ1-2
clone_size: NA
cdr3_length: 15
cdr3_aa: CASSPGTGANYGYTF
cdr3_nt: TGTGCCAGCAGCCCTGGGACAGGGGCCAACTATGGCTACACCTTC

d_call: NA
v_call: TRBV6-1
j_call: TRBJ1-1
clone_size: NA
cdr3_length: 15
cdr3_aa: CASSDTSAGNTEAFF
cdr3_nt: TGTGCCAGCAGTGACACATCGGCAGGTAACACTGAAGCTTTCTTT

d_call: NA
v_call: TRBV5-1
j_call: TRBJ2-2
clone_size: many
cdr3_length: 13
cdr3_aa: CASSLKRPGELFF
cdr3_nt: TGCGCCAGCAGCCTGAAACGGCCCGGGGAGCTGTTTTTT

d_call: NA
v_call: TRBV12-1
j_call: TRBJ2-5
clone_size: few
cdr3_length: 14
cdr3_aa: CASSVLAPVETQYF
cdr3_nt: TGTGCCAGCAGCGTGTTAGCCCCAGTAGAGACCCAGTACTTC

d_call: NA
v_call: TRBV3-1/TRBV3-2
j_call: TRBJ1-2
clone_size: NA
cdr3_length: 15
cdr3_aa: CASSQDLSRGRGYTF
cdr3_nt: TGTGCCAGCAGCCAAGACCTGAGCAGGGGTCGTGGCTACACCTTC

d_call: TRBD1
v_call: TRBV5-1
j_call: TRBJ1-2
clone_size: NA
cdr3_length: 15
cdr3_aa: CASSYGTGTAYGYTF
cdr3_nt: TGCGCCAGCAGCTACGGTACCGGGACAGCCTATGGCTACACCTTC

d_call: TRBD1
v_call: TRBV5-8
j_call: TRBJ1-4
clone_size: NA
cdr3_length: 16
cdr3_aa: CASSLPRQGALEKLFF
cdr3_nt: TGTGCCAGCAGCTTGCCCAGACAGGGGGCTTTGGAAAAACTGTTTTTT

d_call: TRBD1
v_call: TRBV24-1
j_call: TRBJ1-1
clone_size: few
cdr3_length: 17
cdr3_aa: CATSEITFKTGRTEAFF
cdr3_nt: TGTGCCACCAGTGAGATTACGTTCAAGACAGGGAGAACTGAAGCTTTCTTT

d_call: NA
v_call: TRBV27
j_call: TRBJ1-6
clone_size: NA
cdr3_length: 12
cdr3_aa: CASSFPNSPLHF
cdr3_nt: TGTGCCAGCAGTTTTCCTAATTCACCCCTCCACTTT

d_call: NA
v_call: TRBV11-3
j_call: TRBJ2-1
clone_size: NA
cdr3_length: 13
cdr3_aa: CASSLGSENEQFF
cdr3_nt: TGTGCCAGCAGCTTAGGGTCTGAGAATGAGCAGTTCTTC

d_call: NA
v_call: TRBV19
j_call: TRBJ1-2
clone_size: NA
cdr3_length: 16
cdr3_aa: CASSIDVGGVYYGYTF
cdr3_nt: TGTGCCAGTAGTATAGATGTGGGGGGTGTTTACTATGGCTACACCTTC

d_call: TRBD1
v_call: TRBV5-1
j_call: TRBJ1-6
clone_size: NA
cdr3_length: 15
cdr3_aa: CASSGGTGTDSPLHF
cdr3_nt: TGCGCCAGCAGCGGAGGGACAGGGACGGATTCACCCCTCCACTTT

d_call: NA
v_call: TRBV25-1
j_call: TRBJ2-1
clone_size: NA
cdr3_length: 12
cdr3_aa: CASRATGREQFF
cdr3_nt: TGTGCCAGCAGGGCCACAGGGAGGGAGCAGTTCTTC